What follows are 8 T cell receptor beta chains derived from one specimen sequenced in a study of cytomegalovirus exposure and HLA in healthy donors. The protocol was immunoSEQ multiplex PCR, while the TCRdb copy is restricted to in-frame clones and leaves out a portion. The table has 100,000 to 150,000 clones, approximately 95% seen once. Sequenced material: PBMCs. These receptors came from a man between 18 and 29 years old in good health and CMV-seronegative.

This rearrangement joins TRBV9 to TRBJ2-7; 9 bases align to TRBD2. The CDR3 runs to 15 residues. The germline gives CDR1 SGDLS, CDR2 YYNGEE. V gave up 0 bases and J gave up 3 bases; unmatched junction bases: 4. The CDR3 nucleotides are TGTGCCAGCAGCGTAGATAGCGGGAGAGGCTACGAGCAGTACTTC. It yields the protein CASSVDSGRGYEQYF.

The chain carries TRBV7-6 and TRBJ2-5; D perhaps matches TRBD2 (6 bases). This CDR3 has 13 residues. The V end lost 5 bases, the J end lost 4 bases, and 11 bases lay between the germline ends. Germline V gives CDR1 SGHVS, CDR2 FNYEAQ. CDR3 sequence (DNA): TGTGCCAGCAGCAACCTAGCGTCAGAGACCCAGTACTTC. This gives the protein CASSNLASETQYF.

The chain joins TRBV6-6 to TRBJ1-1; D possibly corresponds to TRBD1 (6 bases). Germline V gene sequence: CDR1 MNHNY, CDR2 SVGAGI (reference sequence). V lost 4 bases, J lost 6 bases, and 15 bases lay in between. The CDR3 length is 14 residues. CDR3 region: CASSSHLGTSEAFF. CDR3 bases: TGTGCCAGCAGTTCTCACCTGGGGACATCTGAAGCTTTCTTT.

The J gene is TRBJ2-5, the V gene TRBV9, with TRBD2 identical over 11 bases. The V gene end was trimmed by 3 bases and the J gene end by 5 bases; junction bases not matched to a gene: 12. The CDR3 extends over 17 amino acids. The germline V gene encodes CDR1 SGDLS and CDR2 YYNGEE. The CDR3 is CASSAEPLAGGGETQYF. CDR3 nucleotide sequence: TGTGCCAGCAGCGCAGAACCCCTAGCGGGAGGCGGGGAGACCCAGTACTTC.

V is TRBV19 and J is TRBJ1-1; 7 positions match TRBD1. V lost 4 bases to trimming and J lost 2 bases; unmatched junction nucleotides: 7. The CDR3 contains 15 residues. The V gene's germline CDR1 is LNHDA and CDR2 SQIVND (reference sequence). CDR3 loop: CASSRQGSQNTEAFF. The CDR3, as DNA: TGTGCCAGTAGTAGACAGGGTTCCCAAAACACTGAAGCTTTCTTT.

The chain couples TRBV27 to TRBJ2-1; the D gene is possibly TRBD1 (7 bases). The CDR3 has 15 residues. Germline V gives CDR1 MNHEY, CDR2 SMNVEV (reference sequence). V was shortened by 5 bases and J by 3 bases, with 14 bases between the two germline ends. The CDR3 nucleotides are TGTGCCAGCAGTCCGCAGGGGGGACTCTACAATGAGCAGTTCTTC. Encoded protein: CASSPQGGLYNEQFF.

In its sample, this clone was seen a few times. The J gene is TRBJ2-7, the V gene TRBV11-2; 11 bases are a match to TRBD1. Germline values: CDR1 SGHAT, CDR2 FQNNGV. The CDR3 sequence is 16 residues long. The junction had 12 bases not matched to a gene; V was cut back by 5 bases and J by 6 bases. The CDR3 DNA reads TGTGCCAGCAGCCGTTTTCCGGGACAGGGGGTTGTCGAGCAGTACTTC. As protein: CASSRFPGQGVVEQYF.

Written as DNA, the CDR3 is TGTGCCAGCAGTTACCCCTCAGACAGAGTTGAAGCTTTCTTT. Protein sequence: CASSYPSDRVEAFF. This sequence joins TRBV6-6 and TRBJ1-1; a weak D match, TRBD1 (5 bases). This CDR3 is 14 amino acids long. Germline V gives CDR1 MNHNY, CDR2 SVGAGI (reference sequence). V lost 2 bases and J 7 bases, leaving 14 bases between the germline ends.